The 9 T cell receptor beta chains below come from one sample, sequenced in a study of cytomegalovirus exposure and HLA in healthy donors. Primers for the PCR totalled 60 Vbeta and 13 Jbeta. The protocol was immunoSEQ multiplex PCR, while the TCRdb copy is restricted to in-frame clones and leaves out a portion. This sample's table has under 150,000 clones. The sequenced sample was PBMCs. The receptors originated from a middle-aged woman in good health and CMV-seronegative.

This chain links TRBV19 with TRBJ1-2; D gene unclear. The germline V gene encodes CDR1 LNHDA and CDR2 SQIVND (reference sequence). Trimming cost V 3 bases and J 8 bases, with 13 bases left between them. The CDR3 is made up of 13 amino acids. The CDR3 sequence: CASSMSAQEGYTF. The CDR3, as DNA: TGTGCCAGTAGTATGTCGGCCCAGGAAGGCTACACCTTC.

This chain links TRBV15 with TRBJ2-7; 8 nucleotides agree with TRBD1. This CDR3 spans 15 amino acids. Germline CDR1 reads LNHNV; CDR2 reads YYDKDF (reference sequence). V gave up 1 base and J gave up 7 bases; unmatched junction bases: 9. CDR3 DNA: TGTGCCACCAGCAGAGGAGGGCAGGGGGCGGGGGAGCAGTACTTC. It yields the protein CATSRGGQGAGEQYF.

CDR3 region: CASSFQGLAGTGDTQYF. CDR3 nucleotides: TGTGCCAGCAGCTTCCAGGGACTAGCGGGGACCGGAGATACGCAGTATTTT. This chain joins TRBV7-9 and TRBJ2-3; 13 bases line up with TRBD2. The CDR3 covers 17 residues. The ends lost 3 bases at V and 5 bases at J; junction bases unmatched: 8. CDR1 and CDR2 from the germline V gene are SEHNR and FQNEAQ (reference sequence). The whole variable domain, filled in from reference TRBV7-9 and TRBJ2-3, reads DTGVSQNPRHKITKRGQNVTFRCDPISEHNRLYWYRQTLGQGPEFLTYFQNEAQLEKSRLLSDRFSAERPKGSFSTLEIQRTEQGDSAMYLCASSFQGLAGTGDTQYFGPGTRLTVL.

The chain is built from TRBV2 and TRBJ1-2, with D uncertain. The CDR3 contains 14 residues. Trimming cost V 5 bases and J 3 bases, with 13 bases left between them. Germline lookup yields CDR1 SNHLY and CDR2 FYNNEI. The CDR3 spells CASSTPQLDYGYTF. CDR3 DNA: TGTGCCAGCAGTACCCCACAGCTTGACTATGGCTACACCTTC.

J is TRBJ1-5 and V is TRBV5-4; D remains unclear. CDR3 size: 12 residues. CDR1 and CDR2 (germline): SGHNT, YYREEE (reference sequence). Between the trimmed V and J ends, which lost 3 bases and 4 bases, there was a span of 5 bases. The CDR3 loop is CASSSPNQPQHF. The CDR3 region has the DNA TGTGCCAGCAGCTCCCCAAATCAGCCCCAGCATTTT.

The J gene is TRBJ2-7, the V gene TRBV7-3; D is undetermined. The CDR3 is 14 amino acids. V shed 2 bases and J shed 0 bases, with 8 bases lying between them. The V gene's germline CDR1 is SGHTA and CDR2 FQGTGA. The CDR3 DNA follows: TGTGCCAGCAGCTTAGGTCCAGGCTCCTACGAGCAGTACTTC. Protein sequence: CASSLGPGSYEQYF.

CDR3 residues: CASLFDRASTDTQYF. The DNA for the CDR3 is TGTGCCAGCCTATTTGACAGGGCTAGCACAGATACGCAGTATTTT. The chain uses TRBV6-1 and TRBJ2-3; 7 bases fit TRBD1. The CDR3 is 15 amino acids. V was pared by 8 bases and J by 0 bases, with 8 bases of the junction left unmatched. CDR1 is MNHNS and CDR2 is SASEGT in the germline V gene.

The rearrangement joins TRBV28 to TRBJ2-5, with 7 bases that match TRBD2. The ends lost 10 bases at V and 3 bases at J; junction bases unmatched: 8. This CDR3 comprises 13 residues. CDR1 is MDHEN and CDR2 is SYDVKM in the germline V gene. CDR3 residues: CATLTSREETQYF. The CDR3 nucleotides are TGTGCCACCTTGACTAGCAGAGAAGAGACCCAGTACTTC.

Here the CDR3 DNA reads TGTGCCAGCAGCTTATATTTAAGCAATCAGCCCCAGCATTTT. Translated: CASSLYLSNQPQHF. The rearrangement links TRBV5-6 to TRBJ1-5; D is uncertain. CDR3 length: 14 residues. Germline CDR1 is SGHDT and CDR2 is YYEEEE. V lost 2 bases and J lost 1, with 7 bases in between.